These 2 T cell receptor beta chains share one sample of origin, sequenced in a study of radiotherapy plus CTLA-4 blockade in lung cancer. Method: immunoSEQ multiplex PCR; TCRdb's copy keeps in-frame clones and lacks some. The data hold around 70,000 clones, with about 85% observed a single time. Sequences were derived from peripheral blood, sampled from a patient treated with radiotherapy plus ipilimumab. Source of these receptors: a human donor with non-small cell lung cancer who had a partial response to radiotherapy plus ipilimumab.

Of note for this clone: This CDR3 is also generated by other DNA sequences in the sample. The chain joins TRBV2 to TRBJ1-1; D not certain. The CDR3 has 13 residues. In germline, CDR1 is SNHLY, CDR2 FYNNEI. The V end was cut by 1 base, the J end by 5 bases, with 8 bases between. The CDR3 loop reads CASSEGAGTEAFF. CDR3 in DNA: TGTGCCAGCAGTGAAGGGGCGGGGACTGAAGCTTTCTTT.

This clone was seen more than once but under ten times. The chain carries TRBV28 and TRBJ1-5, with a tentative D call TRBD1 (6 bases). The CDR3 length is 14 residues. Looked up from germline, CDR1 is MDHEN and CDR2 is SYDVKM. V lost 5 bases and J 2 bases, leaving 10 bases between the germline ends. The CDR3 region has the DNA TGTGCCAGCAGTATACAGGGCGGCAATCAGCCCCAGCATTTT. The encoded protein is CASSIQGGNQPQHF.